This record covers a single T cell receptor (beta chain). What it recognizes is unknown. This entry belongs to a study of T cells in localized non-small cell lung cancer. Whole-study findings and limits: Uninvolved adjacent lung showed the highest T cell clonality, exceeding tumor. A median of approximately 57 clones ranked among the top 100 in tumor appeared in adjacent lung.

The CDR3 is 15 residues long. Germline V gene lookup returns CDR1 MGHRA and CDR2 YSYEKL. Trimming removed 0 bases at V and 5 bases at J, with 11 bases between. Method: immunoSEQ multiplex PCR; TCRdb's copy keeps in-frame clones and lacks some. In the table there are 20,000 to 25,000 clones, roughly nine tenths of which are singletons. V is TRBV4-1 and J is TRBJ1-5, with no clear D. Sequencing was performed on PBMCs, taken before any cancer treatment. The clonotype was recovered from a man aged 40 to 75 with stage II squamous cell lung carcinoma. Here the CDR3 reads CASSQDLRADQPQHF. The CDR3 bases are TGCGCCAGCAGCCAAGACTTGAGGGCGGATCAGCCCCAGCATTTT.